These T cell receptor beta chains were read from a single sample in a study of patients and donors after allogeneic stem cell transplantation. TCRdb re-called the RT-PCR reads through MiXCR, storing one row per CDR3 protein. The table lists about 960,000 distinct CDR3 sequences, approximately 19% of them singletons, with about 6% in the top ten. Sequencing was performed on blood, either unsorted or a sorted T cell fraction (not recorded which). All receptors derive from a human donor who was either an allogeneic HSCT recipient or a stem cell or donor lymphocyte infusion donor (not recorded which). It is not recorded whose cells these are; they may come from a transplant donor. Both conserved end residues are part of each CDR3. The D gene is left open where the match is weak. Some rows mark clone size as missing; the rest say once, few, many or name a class of expanded clone.

V	D	size	J	CDR3	DNA
TRBV20-1	.	.	TRBJ2-7	CSARDMGSYEQYF	TGCAGTGCGAGGGATATGGGGTCCTACGAGCAGTACTTC
TRBV29-1	TRBD1	.	TRBJ1-1	CSVEGEGTGVNTEAFF	TGCAGCGTTGAAGGTGAGGGGACAGGGGTAAACACTGAAGCTTTCTTT
TRBV7-2	.	few	TRBJ1-3	CASSPLHWAVGNTIYF	TGTGCCAGCAGCCCTCTCCACTGGGCCGTCGGAAACACCATATATTTT
TRBV24-1	.	.	TRBJ2-3	CATSDLKGTDTQYF	TGTGCCACCAGTGATTTAAAGGGAACAGATACGCAGTATTTT
TRBV19	.	.	TRBJ2-1	CASMLVDRNEQFF	TGTGCCAGTATGTTGGTAGATCGCAATGAGCAGTTCTTC
TRBV12-3/TRBV12-4	TRBD2	many	TRBJ2-3	CASSSRSSGSTDTQYF	TGTGCCAGCAGTTCGAGGTCTAGCGGTAGCACAGATACGCAGTATTTT
TRBV12-3/TRBV12-4	TRBD2	few	TRBJ2-3	CASSFQLAGTDTQYF	TGTGCCAGCAGTTTCCAGCTAGCGGGGACAGATACGCAGTATTTT
TRBV12-3/TRBV12-4	.	.	TRBJ2-7	CASSLPRSRSEQYF	TGTGCCAGCAGTTTACCACGGAGCCGAAGCGAGCAGTACTTC
TRBV2	TRBD2	few	TRBJ2-7	CASREALAGFTDF	TGTGCCAGCAGAGAAGCACTAGCGGGATTCACGGACTTC
TRBV29-1	TRBD2	few	TRBJ2-3	CSVEGSGGPDSTDTQYF	TGCAGCGTTGAGGGGAGCGGGGGCCCTGATAGCACAGATACGCAGTATTTT
TRBV6-5	.	.	TRBJ2-4	CASSEGQNIQYF	TGTGCCAGCAGTGAGGGACAAAACATTCAGTACTTC
TRBV5-1	.	few	TRBJ1-2	CASSTGTGFAAMGYTF	TGCGCCAGCTCGACAGGAACGGGGTTCGCCGCTATGGGCTACACCTTC
TRBV12-3/TRBV12-4	.	.	TRBJ1-1	CASSSTTENTEAFF	TGTGCCAGCAGTTCTACGACAGAGAACACTGAAGCTTTCTTT
TRBV7-9	.	many	TRBJ1-1	CASSLRVRGTNTEAFF	TGTGCCAGCAGCTTACGGGTGCGAGGGACGAACACTGAAGCTTTCTTT
TRBV7-3	.	.	TRBJ2-1	CASSIASPGFYNEQFF	TGTGCCAGCAGCATAGCCTCCCCGGGTTTTTACAATGAGCAGTTCTTC
TRBV27	.	few	TRBJ2-2	CASSPFTSGELFF	TGTGCCAGCAGCCCCTTTACCTCCGGGGAGCTGTTTTTT
TRBV4-1	.	.	TRBJ2-7	CASSQVQGSSEQYF	TGCGCCAGCAGCCAGGTACAGGGTTCCAGCGAGCAGTACTTC
TRBV12-3/TRBV12-4	TRBD2	few	TRBJ2-1	CASSPDAGLAGGNEQFF	TGTGCCAGCAGTCCGGACGCGGGACTAGCGGGGGGCAATGAGCAGTTCTTC
TRBV16	.	.	TRBJ1-1	CASSQTTISEAFF	TGTGCCAGCAGCCAAACCACGATTAGCGAGGCTTTCTTT
TRBV2	TRBD1	.	TRBJ1-6	CASSEDIGTGVF	TGTGCCAGCAGTGAAGATATCGGGACAGGGGTGTTT
TRBV21-1	.	.	TRBJ1-2	CASSTKTEYGYTF	TGTGCCAGCAGCACTAAGACGGAGTATGGCTACACCTTC
TRBV20-1	TRBD1	few	TRBJ2-5	CSAHFGTGSQETQYF	TGCAGTGCTCACTTCGGGACAGGGAGTCAAGAGACCCAGTACTTC
TRBV5-6	.	.	TRBJ1-3	CASSLADGPEYF	TGTGCCAGCAGCTTGGCCGACGGACCGGAATATTTT
TRBV6-1	TRBD1	.	TRBJ1-1	CANHRGQNTEAFF	TGTGCCAATCACAGGGGCCAGAACACTGAAGCTTTCTTT
TRBV9	.	.	TRBJ2-3	CASSAPRQAGPDTQYF	TGTGCCAGCAGCGCGCCTAGACAAGCAGGGCCAGATACGCAGTATTTT
TRBV12-3/TRBV12-4	.	few	TRBJ1-1	CASTDTNTEAFF	TGTGCCAGCACCGACACGAACACTGAAGCTTTCTTT
TRBV30	.	few	TRBJ2-5	CAWSPGETQYF	TGTGCCTGGTCGCCCGGGGAGACCCAGTACTTC
TRBV12-3/TRBV12-4	TRBD2	many	TRBJ2-1	CASSYSGGVSSYNEQFF	TGTGCCAGCAGTTATAGCGGGGGGGTGAGCTCCTACAATGAGCAGTTCTTC
TRBV5-1	.	few	TRBJ2-1	CASSLLQNYNEQFF	TGCGCCAGCAGCTTGCTACAGAATTACAATGAGCAGTTCTTC
TRBV12-3/TRBV12-4	TRBD2	few	TRBJ2-2	CASSLTGLAPGELFF	TGTGCCAGCAGCTTGACGGGACTAGCCCCCGGGGAGCTGTTTTTT
TRBV14	TRBD2	few	TRBJ2-1	CASSQEGTTAYNEQFF	TGTGCCAGCAGTCAAGAAGGGACTACGGCCTACAATGAGCAGTTCTTC
TRBV30	.	once	TRBJ2-5	CAWDPETGEETQYF	TGTGCCTGGGACCCCGAGACAGGCGAAGAGACCCAGTACTTC
TRBV24-1	TRBD1	few	TRBJ2-7	CATSDRSRTGRYEQYF	TGTGCCACCAGTGATCGTTCCCGGACAGGGAGGTACGAGCAGTACTTC
TRBV12-3/TRBV12-4	.	.	TRBJ1-4	CASREAGREKLFF	TGTGCCAGCCGCGAGGCGGGTCGGGAAAAACTGTTTTTT
TRBV4-1	.	few	TRBJ2-1	CASSQPTQGVPYNEQFF	TGCGCCAGCAGCCAACCCACACAGGGTGTCCCCTACAATGAGCAGTTCTTC
TRBV9	TRBD2	.	TRBJ2-5	CASSVGVSGVETQYF	TGTGCCAGCAGCGTAGGCGTTAGCGGGGTCGAGACCCAGTACTTC
TRBV12-3/TRBV12-4	.	many	TRBJ1-2	CASSLRTAYYGYTF	TGTGCCAGCAGTTTGAGGACAGCCTACTATGGCTACACCTTC
TRBV21-1	.	few	TRBJ2-1	CASSKGAAFF	TGTGCCAGCAGCAAAGGAGCAGCGTTCTTC
TRBV10-2	.	many	TRBJ2-4	CASSGTGGDIQYF	TGCGCCAGCAGTGGGACCGGTGGGGACATTCAGTACTTC
TRBV7-8	.	few	TRBJ1-4	CASSLEGGSATNEKLFF	TGTGCCAGCAGCTTAGAGGGAGGGTCCGCAACTAATGAAAAACTGTTTTTT
TRBV11-3	TRBD1	.	TRBJ1-1	CASSPRTGGIAEAFF	TGTGCCAGCAGCCCGCGGACAGGGGGCATCGCTGAAGCTTTCTTT
TRBV7-3	.	few	TRBJ1-5	CASSFNLDRTQHF	TGTGCCAGCAGCTTTAATTTAGACAGGACCCAGCATTTT